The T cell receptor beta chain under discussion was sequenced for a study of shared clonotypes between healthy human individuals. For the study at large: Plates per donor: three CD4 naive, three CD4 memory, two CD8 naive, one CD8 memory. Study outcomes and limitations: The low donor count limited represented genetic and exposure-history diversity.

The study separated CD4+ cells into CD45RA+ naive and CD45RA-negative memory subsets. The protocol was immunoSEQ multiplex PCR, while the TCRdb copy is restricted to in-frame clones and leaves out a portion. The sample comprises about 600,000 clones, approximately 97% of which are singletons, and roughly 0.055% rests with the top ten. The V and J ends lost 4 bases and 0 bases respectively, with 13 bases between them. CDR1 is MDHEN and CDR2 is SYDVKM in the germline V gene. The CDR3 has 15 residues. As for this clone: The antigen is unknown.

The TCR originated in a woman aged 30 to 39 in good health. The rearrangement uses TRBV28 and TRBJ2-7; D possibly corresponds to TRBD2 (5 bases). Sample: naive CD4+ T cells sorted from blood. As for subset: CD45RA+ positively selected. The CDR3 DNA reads TGTGCCAGCAGTTCCGCAGAACTAGTCTCCTACGAGCAGTACTTC. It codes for CASSSAELVSYEQYF. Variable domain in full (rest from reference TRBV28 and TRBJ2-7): DVKVTQSSRYLVKRTGEKVFLECVQDMDHENMFWYRQDPGLGLRLIYFSYDVKMKEKGDIPEGYSVSREKKERFSLILESASTNQTSMYLCASSSAELVSYEQYFGPGTRLTVT.